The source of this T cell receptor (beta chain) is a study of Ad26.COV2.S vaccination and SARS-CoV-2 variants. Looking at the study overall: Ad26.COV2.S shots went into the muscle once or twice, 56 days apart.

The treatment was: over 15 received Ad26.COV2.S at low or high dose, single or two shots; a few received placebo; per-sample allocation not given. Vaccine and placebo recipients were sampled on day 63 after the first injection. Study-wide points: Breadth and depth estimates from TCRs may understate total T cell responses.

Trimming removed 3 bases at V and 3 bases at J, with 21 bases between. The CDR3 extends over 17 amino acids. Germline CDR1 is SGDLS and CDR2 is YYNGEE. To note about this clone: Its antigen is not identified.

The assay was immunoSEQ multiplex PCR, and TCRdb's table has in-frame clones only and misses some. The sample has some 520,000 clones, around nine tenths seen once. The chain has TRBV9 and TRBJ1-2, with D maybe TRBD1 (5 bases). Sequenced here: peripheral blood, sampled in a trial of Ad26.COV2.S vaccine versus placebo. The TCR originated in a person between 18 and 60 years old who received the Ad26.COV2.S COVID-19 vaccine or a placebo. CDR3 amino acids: CASSAGGTAAAYYGYTF. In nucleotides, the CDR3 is TGTGCCAGCAGCGCGGGGGGAACAGCAGCAGCTTACTATGGCTACACCTTC.